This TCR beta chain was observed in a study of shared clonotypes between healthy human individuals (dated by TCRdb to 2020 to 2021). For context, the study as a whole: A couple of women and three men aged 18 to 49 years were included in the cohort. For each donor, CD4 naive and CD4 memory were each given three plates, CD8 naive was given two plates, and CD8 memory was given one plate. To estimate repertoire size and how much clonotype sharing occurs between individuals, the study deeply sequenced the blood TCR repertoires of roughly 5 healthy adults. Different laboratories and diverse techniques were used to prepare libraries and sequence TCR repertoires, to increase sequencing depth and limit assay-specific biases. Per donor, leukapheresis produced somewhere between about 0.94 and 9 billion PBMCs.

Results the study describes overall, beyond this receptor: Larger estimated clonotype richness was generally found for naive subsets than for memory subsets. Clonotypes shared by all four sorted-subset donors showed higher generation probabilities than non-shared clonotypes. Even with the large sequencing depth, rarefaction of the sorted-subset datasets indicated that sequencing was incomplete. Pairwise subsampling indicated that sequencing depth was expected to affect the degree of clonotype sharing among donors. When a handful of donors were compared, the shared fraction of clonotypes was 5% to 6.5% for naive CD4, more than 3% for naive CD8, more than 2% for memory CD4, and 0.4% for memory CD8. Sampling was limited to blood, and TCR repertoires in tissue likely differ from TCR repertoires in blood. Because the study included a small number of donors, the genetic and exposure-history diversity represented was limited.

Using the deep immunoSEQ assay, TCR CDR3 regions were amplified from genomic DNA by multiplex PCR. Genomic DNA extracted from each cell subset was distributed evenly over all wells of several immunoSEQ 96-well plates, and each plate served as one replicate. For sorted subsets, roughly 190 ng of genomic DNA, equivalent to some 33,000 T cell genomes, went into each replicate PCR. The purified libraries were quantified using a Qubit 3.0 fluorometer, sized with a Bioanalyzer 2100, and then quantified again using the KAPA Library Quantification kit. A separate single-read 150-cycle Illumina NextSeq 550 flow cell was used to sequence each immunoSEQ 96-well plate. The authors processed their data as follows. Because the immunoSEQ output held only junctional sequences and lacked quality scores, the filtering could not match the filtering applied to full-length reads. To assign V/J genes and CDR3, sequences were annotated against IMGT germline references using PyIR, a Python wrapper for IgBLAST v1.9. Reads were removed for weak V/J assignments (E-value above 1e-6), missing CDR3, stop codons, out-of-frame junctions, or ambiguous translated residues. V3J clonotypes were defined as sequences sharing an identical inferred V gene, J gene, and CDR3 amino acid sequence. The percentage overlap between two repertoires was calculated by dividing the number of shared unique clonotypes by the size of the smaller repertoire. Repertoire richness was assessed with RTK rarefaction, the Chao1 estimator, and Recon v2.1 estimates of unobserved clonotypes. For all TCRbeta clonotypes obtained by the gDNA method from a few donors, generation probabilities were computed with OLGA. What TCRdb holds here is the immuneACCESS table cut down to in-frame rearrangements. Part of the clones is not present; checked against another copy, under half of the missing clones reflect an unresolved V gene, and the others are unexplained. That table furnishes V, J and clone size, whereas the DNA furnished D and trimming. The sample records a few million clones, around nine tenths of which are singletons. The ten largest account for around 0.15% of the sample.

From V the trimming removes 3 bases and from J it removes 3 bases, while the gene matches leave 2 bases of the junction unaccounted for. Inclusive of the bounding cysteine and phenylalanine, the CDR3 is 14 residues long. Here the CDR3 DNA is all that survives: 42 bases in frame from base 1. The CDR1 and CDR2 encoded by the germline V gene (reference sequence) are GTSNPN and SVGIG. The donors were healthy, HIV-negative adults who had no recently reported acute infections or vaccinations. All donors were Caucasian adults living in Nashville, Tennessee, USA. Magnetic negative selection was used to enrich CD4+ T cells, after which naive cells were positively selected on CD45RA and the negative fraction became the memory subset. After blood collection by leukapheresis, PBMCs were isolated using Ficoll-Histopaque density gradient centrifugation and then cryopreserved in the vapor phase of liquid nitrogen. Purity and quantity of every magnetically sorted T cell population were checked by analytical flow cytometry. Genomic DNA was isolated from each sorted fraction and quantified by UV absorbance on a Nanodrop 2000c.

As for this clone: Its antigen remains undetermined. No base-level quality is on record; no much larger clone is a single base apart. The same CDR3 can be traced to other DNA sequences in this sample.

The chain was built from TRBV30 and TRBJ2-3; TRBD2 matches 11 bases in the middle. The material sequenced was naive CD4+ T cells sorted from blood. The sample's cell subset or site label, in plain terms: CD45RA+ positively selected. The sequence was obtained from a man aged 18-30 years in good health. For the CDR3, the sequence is CAWRLAGATDTQYF. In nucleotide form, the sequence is TGTGCCTGGAGACTAGCGGGAGCAACAGATACGCAGTATTTT. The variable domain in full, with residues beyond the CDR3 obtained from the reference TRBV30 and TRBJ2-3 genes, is SQTIHQWPATLVQPVGSPLSLECTVEGTSNPNLYWYRQAAGRGLQLLFYSVGIGQISSEVPQNLSASRPQDRQFILSSKKLLLSDSGFYLCAWRLAGATDTQYFGPGTRLTVL.